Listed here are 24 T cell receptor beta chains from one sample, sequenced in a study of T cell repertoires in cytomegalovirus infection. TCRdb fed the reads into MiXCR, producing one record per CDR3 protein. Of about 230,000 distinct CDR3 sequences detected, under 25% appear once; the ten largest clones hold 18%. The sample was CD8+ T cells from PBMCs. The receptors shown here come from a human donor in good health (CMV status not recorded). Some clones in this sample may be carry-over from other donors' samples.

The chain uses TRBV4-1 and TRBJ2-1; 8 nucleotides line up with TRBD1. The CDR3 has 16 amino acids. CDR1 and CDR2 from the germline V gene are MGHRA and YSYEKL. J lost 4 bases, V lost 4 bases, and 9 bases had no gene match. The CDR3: CASSPPTDRGYNEQFF. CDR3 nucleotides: TGCGCCAGCAGCCCCCCCACCGACAGGGGATACAATGAGCAGTTCTTC.

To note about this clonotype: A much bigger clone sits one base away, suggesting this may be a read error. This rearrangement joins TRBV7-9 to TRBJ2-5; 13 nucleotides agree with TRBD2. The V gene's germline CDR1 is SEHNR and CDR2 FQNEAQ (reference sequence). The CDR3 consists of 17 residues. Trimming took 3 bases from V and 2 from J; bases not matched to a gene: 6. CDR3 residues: CASSFGWGLAGQETQYF. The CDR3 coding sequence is TGTGCCAGCAGCTTTGGTTGGGGACTAGCGGGGCAAGAGACCCAGTACTTC.

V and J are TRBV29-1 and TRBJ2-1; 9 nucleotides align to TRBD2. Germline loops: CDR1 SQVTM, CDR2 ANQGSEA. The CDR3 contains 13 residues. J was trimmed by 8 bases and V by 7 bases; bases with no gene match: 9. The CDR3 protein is CSGGGGAMYEQFF. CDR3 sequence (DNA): TGCAGCGGAGGCGGGGGGGCCATGTATGAGCAGTTCTTC.

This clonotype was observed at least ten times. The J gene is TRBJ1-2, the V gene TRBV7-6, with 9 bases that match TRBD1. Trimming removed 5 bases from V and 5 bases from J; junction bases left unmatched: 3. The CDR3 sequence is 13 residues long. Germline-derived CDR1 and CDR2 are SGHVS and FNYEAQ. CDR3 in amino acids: CASSLDRGYGYTF. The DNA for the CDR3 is TGTGCCAGCAGCCTCGACAGGGGGTATGGCTACACCTTC.

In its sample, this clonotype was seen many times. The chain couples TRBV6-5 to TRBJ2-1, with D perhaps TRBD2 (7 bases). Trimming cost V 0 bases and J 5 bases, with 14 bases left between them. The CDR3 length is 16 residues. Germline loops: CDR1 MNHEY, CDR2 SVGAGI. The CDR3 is CASSYSSRGGHNEQFF. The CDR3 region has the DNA TGTGCCAGCAGTTACTCCTCGAGGGGGGGCCACAATGAGCAGTTCTTC.

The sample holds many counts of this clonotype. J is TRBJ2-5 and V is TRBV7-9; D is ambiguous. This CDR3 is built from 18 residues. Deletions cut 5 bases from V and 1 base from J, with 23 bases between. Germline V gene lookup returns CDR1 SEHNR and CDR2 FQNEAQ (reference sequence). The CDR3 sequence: CASSVLSDGNTLQETQYF. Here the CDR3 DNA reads TGTGCCAGCAGCGTTTTGTCCGACGGCAATACTCTCCAAGAGACCCAGTACTTC.

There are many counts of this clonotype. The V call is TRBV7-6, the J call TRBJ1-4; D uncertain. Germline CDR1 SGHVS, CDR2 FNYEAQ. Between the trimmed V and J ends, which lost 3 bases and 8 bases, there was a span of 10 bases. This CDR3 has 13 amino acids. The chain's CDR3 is CASSFDVGEKLFF. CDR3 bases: TGTGCCAGCAGCTTTGACGTTGGGGAAAAACTGTTTTTT.

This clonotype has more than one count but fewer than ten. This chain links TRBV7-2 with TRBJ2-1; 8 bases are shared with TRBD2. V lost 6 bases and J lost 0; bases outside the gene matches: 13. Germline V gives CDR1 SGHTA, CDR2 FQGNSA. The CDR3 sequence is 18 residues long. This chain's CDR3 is CASRGGAGGRLSYNEQFF. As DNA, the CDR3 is TGTGCCAGCAGGGGGGGGGCGGGGGGACGTCTCTCCTACAATGAGCAGTTCTTC.

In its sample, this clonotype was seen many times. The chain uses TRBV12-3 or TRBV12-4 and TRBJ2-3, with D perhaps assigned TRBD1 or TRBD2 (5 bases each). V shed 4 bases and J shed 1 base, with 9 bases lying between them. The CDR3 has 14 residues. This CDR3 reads CASSSGRRTDTQYF. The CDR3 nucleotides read TGTGCCAGCAGTTCGGGACGCCGCACAGATACGCAGTATTTT.

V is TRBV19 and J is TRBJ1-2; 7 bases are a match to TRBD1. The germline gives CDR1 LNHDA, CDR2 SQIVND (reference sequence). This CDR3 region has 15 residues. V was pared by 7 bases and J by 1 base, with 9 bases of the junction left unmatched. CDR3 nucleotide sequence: TGTGCCAGTAATTCCCGGGACAGCCTTAACTATGGCTACACCTTC. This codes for CASNSRDSLNYGYTF.

The CDR3 DNA reads as TGTGCCAGCAGTGAAAGGTTGGAGAGGCCTAATAATACGCAGTATTTT. It translates to CASSERLERPNNTQYF. The V call is TRBV2, the J call TRBJ2-3; D not resolved. CDR1 is SNHLY and CDR2 is FYNNEI in the germline V gene. There are 16 residues in the CDR3. V was trimmed by 2 bases and J by 7 bases, leaving 19 bases between them.

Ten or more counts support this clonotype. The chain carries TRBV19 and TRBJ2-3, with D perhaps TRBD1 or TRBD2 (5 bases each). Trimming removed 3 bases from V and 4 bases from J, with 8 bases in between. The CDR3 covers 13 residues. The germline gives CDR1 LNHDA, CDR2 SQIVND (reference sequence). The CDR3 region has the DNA TGTGCCAGTAGTATCGGGGCAGCAGATACGCAGTATTTT. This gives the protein CASSIGAADTQYF.

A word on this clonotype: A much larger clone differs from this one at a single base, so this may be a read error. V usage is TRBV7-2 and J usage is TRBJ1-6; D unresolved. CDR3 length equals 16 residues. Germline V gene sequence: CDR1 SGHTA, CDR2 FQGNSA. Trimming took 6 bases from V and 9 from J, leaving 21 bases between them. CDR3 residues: CASREPGVVTGSPLHF. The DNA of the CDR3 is TGTGCCAGCAGGGAACCCGGTGTCGTAACCGGTTCACCCCTCCACTTT.

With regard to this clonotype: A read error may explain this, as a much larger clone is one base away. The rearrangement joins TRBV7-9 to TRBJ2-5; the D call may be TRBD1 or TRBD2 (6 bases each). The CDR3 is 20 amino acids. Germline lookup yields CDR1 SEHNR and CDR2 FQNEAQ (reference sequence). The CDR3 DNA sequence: TGTGTCAGCAGCTTACAACCCGGGACTCCGATTGAAGGGGGAAAAGAGACCCAGTACTTC. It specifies CVSSLQPGTPIEGGKETQYF.

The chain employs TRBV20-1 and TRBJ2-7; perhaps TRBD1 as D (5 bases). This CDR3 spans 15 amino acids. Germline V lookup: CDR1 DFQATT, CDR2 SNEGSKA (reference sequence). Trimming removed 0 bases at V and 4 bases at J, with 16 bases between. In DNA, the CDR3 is TGCAGTGCTAGAGATGAAGGGGAAGGGTGGTACGAGCAGTACTTC. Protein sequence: CSARDEGEGWYEQYF.

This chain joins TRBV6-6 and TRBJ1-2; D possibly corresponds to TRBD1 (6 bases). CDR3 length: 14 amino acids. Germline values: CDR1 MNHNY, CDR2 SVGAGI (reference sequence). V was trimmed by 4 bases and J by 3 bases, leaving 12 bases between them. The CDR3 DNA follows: TGTGCCAGCAGTTGGGGACATCACGACTATGGCTACACCTTC. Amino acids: CASSWGHHDYGYTF.

CDR3 residues: CASSLTRANTEAFF. The CDR3 DNA follows: TGTGCCAGCAGTTTGACACGTGCGAACACTGAAGCTTTCTTT. The chain combines TRBV28 with TRBJ1-1; D is ambiguous. The germline V and J ends were trimmed by 3 bases and 1 base, with 9 bases remaining between them. Germline lookup yields CDR1 MDHEN and CDR2 SYDVKM. The length of the CDR3 is 14 residues.

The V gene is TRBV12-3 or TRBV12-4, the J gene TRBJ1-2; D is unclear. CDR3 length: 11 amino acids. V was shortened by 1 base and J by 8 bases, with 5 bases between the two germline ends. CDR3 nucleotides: TGTGCCAGCAGTTTAGTTCGGGGCTACACCTTC. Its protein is CASSLVRGYTF.

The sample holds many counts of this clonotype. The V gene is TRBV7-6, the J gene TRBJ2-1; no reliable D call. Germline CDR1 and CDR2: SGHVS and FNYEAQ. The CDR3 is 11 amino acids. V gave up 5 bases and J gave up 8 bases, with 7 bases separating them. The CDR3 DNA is TGTGCCAGCAGCGAAGGGTATGAGCAGTTCTTC. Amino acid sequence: CASSEGYEQFF.

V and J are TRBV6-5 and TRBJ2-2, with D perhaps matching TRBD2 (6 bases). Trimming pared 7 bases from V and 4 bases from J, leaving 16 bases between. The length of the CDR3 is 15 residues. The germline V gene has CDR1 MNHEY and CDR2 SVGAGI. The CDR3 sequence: CASTEGLRGTGELFF. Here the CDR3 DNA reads TGTGCCAGCACCGAGGGCCTGCGGGGCACCGGGGAGCTGTTTTTT.

DNA for the CDR3: TGTGCCAGCAGCCATGACAGGAAGGACGAGCAGTACTTC. Its protein product is CASSHDRKDEQYF. The chain employs TRBV11-2 and TRBJ2-7; weak D call: TRBD1 (6 bases). This CDR3 contains 13 residues. Per the germline V gene, CDR1 is SGHAT and CDR2 is FQNNGV. Trimming removed 5 bases from V and 5 bases from J, with 13 bases in between.

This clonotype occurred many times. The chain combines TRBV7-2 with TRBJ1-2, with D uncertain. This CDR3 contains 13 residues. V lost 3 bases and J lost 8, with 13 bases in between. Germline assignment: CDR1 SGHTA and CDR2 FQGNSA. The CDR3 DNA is TGTGCCAGCAGCTTTGGGAACACACAAGGCTACACCTTC. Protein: CASSFGNTQGYTF.

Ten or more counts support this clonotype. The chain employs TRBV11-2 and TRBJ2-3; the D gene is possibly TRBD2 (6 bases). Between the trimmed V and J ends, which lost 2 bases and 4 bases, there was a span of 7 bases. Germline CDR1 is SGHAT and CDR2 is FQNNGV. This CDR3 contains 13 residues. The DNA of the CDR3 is TGTGCCAGCAGCTTATGGGACTCAGATACGCAGTATTTT. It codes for CASSLWDSDTQYF. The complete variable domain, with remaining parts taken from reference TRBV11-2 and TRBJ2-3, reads EAGVAQSPRYKIIEKRQSVAFWCNPISGHATLYWYQQILGQGPKLLIQFQNNGVVDDSQLPKDRFSAERLKGVDSTLKIQPAKLEDSAVYLCASSLWDSDTQYFGPGTRLTVL.

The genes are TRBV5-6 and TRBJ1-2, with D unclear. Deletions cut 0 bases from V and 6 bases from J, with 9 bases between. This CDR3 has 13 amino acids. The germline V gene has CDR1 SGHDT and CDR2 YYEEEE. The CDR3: CASSLGASHGYTF. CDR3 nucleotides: TGTGCCAGCAGCTTGGGTGCCAGCCATGGCTACACCTTC. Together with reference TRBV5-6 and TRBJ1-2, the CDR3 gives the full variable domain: DAGVTQSPTHLIKTRGQQVTLRCSPKSGHDTVSWYQQALGQGPQFIFQYYEEEERQRGNFPDRFSGHQFPNYSSELNVNALLLGDSALYLCASSLGASHGYTFGSGTRLTVV.